This T cell receptor beta chain appears in the sequencing data of a study of identical twins. Whole-study results and caveats: For out-of-frame alpha sequences shared by twins, low generation probability was in excess.

Note on this clonotype: Antigen: not known.

V shed 11 bases and J 7 bases; nucleotides not matched to a gene: 15. CDR3 length equals 17 residues. The germline V gene encodes CDR1 KGHDR and CDR2 SFDVKD. In TCRdb, the 5' RACE reads were re-called with MiXCR into one record per CDR3 protein. The sample records about 550,000 distinct CDR3 sequences, more than 20% being singletons. The same data also contributed to another study, on yellow fever vaccine responses in identical twins.

This receptor was obtained from a woman younger than 35 in good health. This sequence joins TRBV24-1 and TRBJ2-1; 14 nucleotides match TRBD2. The specimen was CD4+ T cells sorted from blood. The CDR3 loop reads CANGTSGSKGDGNEQFF. CDR3 in DNA: TGTGCCAACGGGACTAGCGGGAGTAAGGGGGATGGGAATGAGCAGTTCTTC.